This T cell receptor (beta chain) came from a study of blood T cells in healthy people across ages. Regarding the study as a whole: Significant beta diversity loss was already apparent by age approximately 40, declining roughly linearly.

A J-beta primer mix and a sample-barcoded 5' primer were used in a second PCR of roughly 6 to 11 cycles. TCRdb ran MiXCR on the 5' RACE reads and lists one entry per CDR3 protein. The top ten hold 20% to 25% of the sample, which has fewer than 900,000 distinct CDR3 sequences, about 40% seen once. Germline assignment: CDR1 MNHEY and CDR2 SMNVEV (reference sequence). There are 18 residues in the CDR3. Trimming removed 2 bases from V and 10 bases from J, with 27 bases in between. As concerns this clonotype: Antigen unknown.

This TCR was recovered from a woman aged 55-69 years in good health. Input material: blood. The chain combines TRBV27 with TRBJ2-1, with TRBD2 as a possible D gene (6 bases). The CDR3 reads CASSLLGEIREITYEQFF. The CDR3 DNA is TGTGCCAGCAGTTTACTCGGCGAAATTCGGGAGATTACCTACGAGCAGTTCTTC.